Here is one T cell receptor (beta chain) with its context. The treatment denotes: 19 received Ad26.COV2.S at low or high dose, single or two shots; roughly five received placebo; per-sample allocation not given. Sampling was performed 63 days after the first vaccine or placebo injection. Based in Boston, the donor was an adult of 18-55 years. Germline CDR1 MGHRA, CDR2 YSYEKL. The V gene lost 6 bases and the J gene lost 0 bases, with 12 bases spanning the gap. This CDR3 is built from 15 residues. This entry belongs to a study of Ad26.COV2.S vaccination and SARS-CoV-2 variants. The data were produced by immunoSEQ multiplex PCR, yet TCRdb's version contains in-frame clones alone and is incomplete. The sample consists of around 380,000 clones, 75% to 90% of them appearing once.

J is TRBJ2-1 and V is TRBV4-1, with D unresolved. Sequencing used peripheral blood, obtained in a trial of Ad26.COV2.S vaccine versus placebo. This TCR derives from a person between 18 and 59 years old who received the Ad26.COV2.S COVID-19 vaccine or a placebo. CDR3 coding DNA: TGCGCCAGCAGTCCGCAGCCGAGCTCCTACAATGAGCAGTTCTTC. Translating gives CASSPQPSSYNEQFF.